The next 10 T cell receptor beta chains were all read from a single sample in a study of T cells in tuberculosis. The method was immunoSEQ multiplex PCR; TCRdb's version includes in-frame clones alone and lacks a portion of them. The sample shows tens of thousands of clones, approximately 91% of them seen only once. After thawing and overnight rest, PBMC were stained with GMM-loaded CD1B tetramer, viability dye and anti-CD3 for sorting. The lipid loaded on the CD1B tetramers was C32 glucose monomycolate from Rhodococcus equi. Sequenced material: CD1b-GMM tetramer-negative cells sorted from PBMCs. The receptors stem from an adult woman with latent tuberculosis.

The genes are TRBV28 and TRBJ1-1; TRBD1 is a possible D gene (6 bases). From germline, CDR1 is MDHEN and CDR2 SYDVKM. The V end was cut by 6 bases, the J end by 4 bases, with 18 bases between. This CDR3 has 15 residues. The DNA for the CDR3 is TGTGCCAGCAGGTCAGGGGCTACTGGGGGCACTGAAGCTTTCTTT. Translated, it gives CASRSGATGGTEAFF.

The chain employs TRBV18 and TRBJ2-3; tentatively, D is TRBD2 (6 bases). Per germline, CDR1 KGHSH and CDR2 LQKENI. V shed 0 bases and J shed 4 bases, with 17 bases lying between them. The CDR3 runs to 17 residues. CDR3 nucleotide sequence: TGTGCCAGCTCACCACCCCGGGGACTGAAAACCTCAGATACGCAGTATTTT. Residues: CASSPPRGLKTSDTQYF. Full variable domain (remainder filled in from reference TRBV18 and TRBJ2-3): NAGVMQNPRHLVRRRGQEARLRCSPMKGHSHVYWYRQLPEEGLKFMVYLQKENIIDESGMPKERFSAEFPKEGPSILRIQQVVRGDSAAYFCASSPPRGLKTSDTQYFGPGTRLTVL.

The chain carries TRBV5-1 and TRBJ2-1, with 16 bases aligning to TRBD2. The CDR3 consists of 18 residues. The J segment lost 4 bases and the V segment lost 3 bases, leaving 7 bases of the junction unmatched. Germline loops: CDR1 SGHRS, CDR2 YFSETQ. The CDR3 nucleotides read TGCGCCAGCAGCTCCGGGACTAGCGGGGGGGCCGGGTACAATGAGCAGTTCTTC. It is translated as CASSSGTSGGAGYNEQFF.

The chain couples TRBV6-1 to TRBJ1-5; TRBD1 matches at 7 bases. Looked up from germline, CDR1 is MNHNS and CDR2 is SASEGT. J gave up 8 bases and V 1 base, and 17 bases lay outside the gene matches. There are 18 residues in the CDR3. The CDR3 DNA is TGTGCCAGCAGTGAAGAGGTTTGGGGTCGAGGGGGCTTGGAGCCCCAGCATTTT. It specifies CASSEEVWGRGGLEPQHF.

The chain recombines TRBV6-6 with TRBJ1-1; TRBD1 agrees at 9 bases. CDR1 is MNHNY and CDR2 is SVGAGI in the germline V gene (reference sequence). V shed 7 bases, J shed 3 bases, and the junction held 6 bases outside the gene matches. The CDR3 consists of 14 residues. The CDR3 here is CASKWTGADTEAFF. The CDR3 DNA reads TGTGCCAGCAAATGGACAGGGGCTGACACTGAAGCTTTCTTT.

This clone has a single count. The chain combines TRBV16 with TRBJ1-1; D might be TRBD1 (5 bases). Germline CDR1 and CDR2: KGHSY and FQNENV. The V gene lost 7 bases and the J gene lost 2 bases, with 11 bases spanning the gap. The CDR3 totals 13 residues. The CDR3 nucleotides read TGTGCCAGCACCCACAGGTCCAACACTGAAGCTTTCTTT. Encoded protein: CASTHRSNTEAFF.

V and J are TRBV30 and TRBJ2-2; a possible D gene is TRBD2 (7 bases). The CDR3 length is 17 residues. Trimming took off 3 bases at V and 5 bases at J, with 22 bases between the two ends. Germline V gives CDR1 GTSNPN, CDR2 SVGIG (reference sequence). CDR3 protein: CAWSSIHWGGATGELFF. The DNA for the CDR3 is TGTGCCTGGAGCTCGATTCATTGGGGGGGGGCGACCGGGGAGCTGTTTTTT.

The rearrangement joins TRBV19 to TRBJ2-5, with unresolved D. Matching the DNA end better, TRBJ2-7 makes the J call doubtful. The CDR3 has 13 residues. Per the germline V gene, CDR1 is LNHDA and CDR2 is SQIVND (reference sequence). The CDR3 DNA sequence: TGTGCCAGTAGTTTCCGACTCTCCTACGAGCAGTACTTC. It is translated as CASSFRLSYEQYF.

V and J are TRBV20-1 and TRBJ1-5; D perhaps matches TRBD1 (5 bases). The germline CDR1 and CDR2 sequences are DFQATT and SNEGSKA (reference sequence). Trimming shortened V by 6 bases and J by 10 bases, and 13 bases separated the two germline ends. This CDR3 spans 11 amino acids. The CDR3 nucleotides read TGCAGTGCGACAGACGGTGGCCCCCAGCATTTT. Its protein product is CSATDGGPQHF.

The CDR3 region is CSVGQGGGNTEAFF. DNA for the CDR3: TGCAGCGTTGGTCAGGGAGGGGGGAACACTGAAGCTTTCTTT. The V and J genes are TRBV29-1 and TRBJ1-1; TRBD1 might be the D (6 bases). V shed 4 bases and J shed 1 base, with 13 bases lying between them. The CDR3 consists of 14 residues. Germline V lookup: CDR1 SQVTM, CDR2 ANQGSEA.